These T cell receptor beta chains were read from a single sample in a study of T cell responses to AZD1222 COVID-19 vaccine. TCRdb's table, derived via immunoSEQ multiplex PCR, lists solely in-frame clones and lacks some. The table shows 120,000 to 150,000 clones, with roughly 90% occurring only once. The sequencing here drew on peripheral blood, taken 28 days after the second AZD1222 dose. The receptors here all came from an adult who received the AZD1222 COVID-19 vaccine. The CDR3 runs from the conserved cysteine through the conserved F or W. D genes are given only for firm matches. Size is omitted from some rows. Given values are once, few, many or a class for expanded clones.

V gene	J gene	clone size	D gene	CDR3 DNA	CDR3 protein
TRBV7-3	TRBJ2-1	-	-	TGTGCCAGCAGCATTGCCCCGACCGACAATGAGCAGTTCTTC	CASSIAPTDNEQFF
TRBV5-1	TRBJ2-5	once	TRBD1	TGCGCCAGCAGCTCCACAGGGGGCGGTGAGACCCAGTACTTC	CASSSTGGGETQYF
TRBV4-2	TRBJ1-2	-	-	TGTGCCAGCAGCCAAGATCAGAGAATTTCCTATGGCTACACCTTC	CASSQDQRISYGYTF
TRBV6-5	TRBJ2-7	-	TRBD1	TGTGCCAGCATACAGGGGTCGGAGCAGTACTTC	CASIQGSEQYF
TRBV30	TRBJ1-5	-	TRBD1	TGTGCCTGGAGTGTAGGACAGGGCAATCAGCCCCAGCATTTT	CAWSVGQGNQPQHF
TRBV3-1/TRBV3-2	TRBJ2-4	-	-	TGTGCCAGCAGCCAAGTAAGCGGCCTAGCCAAAAACATTCAGTACTTC	CASSQVSGLAKNIQYF
TRBV5-1	TRBJ2-1	-	-	TGCGCCAGCAGCTTGGTCAGGGTCTCCTACAATGAGCAGTTCTTC	CASSLVRVSYNEQFF
TRBV3-1/TRBV3-2	TRBJ1-6	-	TRBD1	TGTGCCAGCAGCTTTACACAGGGGACTCCCCGTTGGGCCCTCCACTTT	CASSFTQGTPRWALHF
TRBV7-9	TRBJ1-1	-	-	TGTGCCAGCAGCCCGGGCACTGAAGCTTTCTTT	CASSPGTEAFF
TRBV15	TRBJ1-2	once	TRBD1	TGTGCCACCAGCAGCCGGACAGGGCTAAGTCGTGGCTACACCTTC	CATSSRTGLSRGYTF
TRBV9	TRBJ2-7	-	-	TGTGCCAGCAGCGTAGTGGCGGCTTTCCACGAGCAGTACTTC	CASSVVAAFHEQYF
TRBV19	TRBJ1-5	-	-	TGTGCCAGTAGTGGGGGGACCAGTAGCAATCAGCCCCAGCATTTT	CASSGGTSSNQPQHF
TRBV6-5	TRBJ1-5	-	-	TGTGCCAGCAGTCTTGGACAACCTCAGCCCCAGCATTTT	CASSLGQPQPQHF
TRBV6-6	TRBJ2-3	-	-	TGTGCCAGCAGTAGAGGACAGTACCTCACAGATACGCAGTATTTT	CASSRGQYLTDTQYF
TRBV9	TRBJ1-5	-	-	TGTGCCAGCAGCGTAGAGGGCGTTGGTGTTCAGCCCCAGCATTTT	CASSVEGVGVQPQHF
TRBV6-2/TRBV6-3	TRBJ2-2	-	TRBD1	TGTGCCAGCAGTCCCCGACGGGGGACAGGGGCCGGCACCGGGGAGCTGTTTTTT	CASSPRRGTGAGTGELFF
TRBV5-1	TRBJ1-2	-	-	TGCGCCAGCAGTTATGGTGACAGCTCGTATGGCTACACCTTC	CASSYGDSSYGYTF
TRBV19	TRBJ2-2	few	TRBD2	TGTGCCAGTAAGCTAGCGGAGCTTAACACCGGGGAGCTGTTTTTT	CASKLAELNTGELFF
TRBV9	TRBJ1-2	-	-	TGTGCCAGCAGCGGACTAGGGGGGTATGGCTACACCTTC	CASSGLGGYGYTF
TRBV14	TRBJ1-1	-	-	TGTGCCAGCAGCCAAGGAGCTCGATTCGCTGAAGCTTTCTTT	CASSQGARFAEAFF
TRBV7-3	TRBJ2-2	-	-	TGTGCCAGCAGCTTAGGAGCGTTTGGCACCGGGGAGCTGTTTTTT	CASSLGAFGTGELFF
TRBV5-1	TRBJ1-3	once	-	TGCGCCAGCAGCCCCGGTTCGGGCTCTGGAAACACCATATATTTT	CASSPGSGSGNTIYF
TRBV15	TRBJ1-4	few	-	TGTGCCACCAGCACCCCGGGGAGGGGAGGTGAAAAACTGTTTTTT	CATSTPGRGGEKLFF
TRBV5-1	TRBJ2-5	-	-	TGCGCCAGCAGGAGGGGACCCAAGGAAGAGACCCAGTACTTC	CASRRGPKEETQYF